The clone carrying this TCR beta chain turned up a few times. What it binds is unknown. TCRdb re-derived calls from the reads in MiXCR, one entry per CDR3 protein. Of 560,000 or so distinct CDR3 sequences detected, 15% to 20% appear once; the ten largest clones hold approximately 24%. This specimen comes from a study of T cell repertoires in cytomegalovirus infection. Study overall: Public TCR beta signatures marked donors with CMV infection and the matching HLA. Whole-study findings and limits: Across the ex vivo response, the dominant clonotypes were HLA-C-restricted CMV-specific TCR beta clonotypes.

The CDR3 extends over 16 amino acids. Looked up from germline, CDR1 is SGHNT and CDR2 is YYREEE (reference sequence). V lost 4 bases and J lost 7; bases outside the gene matches: 11. This receptor was identified in a human donor in good health (CMV status not recorded). Some clones in this sample may be carry-over from other donors' samples. The sequenced sample was CD8+ T cells from PBMCs. V gene TRBV5-4 combines with J gene TRBJ1-6, with 7 bases fitting TRBD1. The CDR3: CASSQRGQQLNSPLHF. The DNA of the CDR3 is TGTGCCAGCAGCCAACGGGGACAGCAATTAAATTCACCCCTCCACTTT.